This T cell receptor beta chain was obtained from a study of T cell responses to AZD1222 COVID-19 vaccine. Study findings and constraints: There were repertoire samples only from the period after the peak T cell response.

Germline CDR1 is MNHEY and CDR2 is SMNVEV (reference sequence). The CDR3 is 14 amino acids. The V end was cut by 6 bases, the J end by 3 bases, with 11 bases between. Regarding this clone: Its target is not known.

This table comes from immunoSEQ multiplex PCR, and its TCRdb copy is limited to in-frame clones, with some not included. Of some 120,000 clones in the sample, about 90% were seen once. This rearrangement joins TRBV27 to TRBJ2-2, with TRBD1 as a possible D gene (6 bases). The sample in question was peripheral blood, obtained on day 0 of AZD1222 vaccination. This TCR came from an adult in good health. CDR3 in DNA: TGTGCCAGCAGAATTAGGACAGACACCGGGGAGCTGTTTTTT. It codes for CASRIRTDTGELFF.